The clone carrying this TCR beta chain came up once. The antigen is undetermined. The sample originates from a study of shared clonotypes between healthy human individuals. Regarding the study as a whole: Clonotypes not shared had lower generation probabilities than those common to all four donors.

The authors loaded around 190 ng DNA, about 30,000 T cell genomes, into sorted-subset replicate PCRs. Using immunoSEQ multiplex PCR, the repertoire was profiled, and TCRdb retains in-frame clones only, with some absent. The profile shows roughly 410,000 clones, around 96% of them singletons. This CDR3 has 14 residues. Germline V gene data show CDR1 as SGHRS and CDR2 as YFSETQ. The junction had 6 bases not matched to a gene; V was cut back by 0 bases and J by 10 bases. The rearrangement joins TRBV5-1 to TRBJ2-1; the match to TRBD1 covers 8 bases. The sequencing input was memory CD8+ T cells sorted from blood. Subset meaning: CD45RO+ cells pooled with CCR7-negative TemRA cells. This receptor was taken from a man aged 25 to 40 in good health. CDR3 bases: TGCGCCAGCAGCTTGGCCCAGGGGGCAATCGAGCAGTTCTTC. It yields the protein CASSLAQGAIEQFF.